Following are 15 T cell receptor beta chains from one sample sequenced in a study of cytomegalovirus exposure and HLA in healthy donors. Amplification used 60 Vbeta primers and 13 Jbeta primers. Here immunoSEQ multiplex PCR was the method, and the copy in TCRdb shows in-frame clones only, minus some. Recorded for this sample: about 140,000 clones. Sequencing was performed on PBMCs. The receptors derive from a woman younger than 30 in good health and CMV-seronegative.

The chain couples TRBV20-1 to TRBJ1-2, with a weak D call TRBD1 (5 bases). The V end lost 5 bases, the J end lost 5 bases, and 6 bases lay between the germline ends. CDR3 length: 10 amino acids. Per the germline V gene, CDR1 is DFQATT and CDR2 is SNEGSKA (reference sequence). CDR3 amino acids: CSARQYGYTF. CDR3 bases: TGCAGTGCTCGACAGTATGGCTACACCTTC.

DNA for the CDR3: TGTGCCTGGAGGGGGCCCCTAGGGCAGCCCCAGCATTTT. As protein: CAWRGPLGQPQHF. The V gene is TRBV30, the J gene TRBJ1-5, with D possibly matching TRBD1 (5 bases). The CDR3 spans 13 residues. Per germline, CDR1 GTSNPN and CDR2 SVGIG (reference sequence). Trimming left V 3 bases short and J 7 bases short, with 13 bases between.

The chain couples TRBV7-2 to TRBJ2-3, with D possibly TRBD1 on 6 matching bases. Trimming shortened V by 1 base and J by 4 bases, and 18 bases separated the two germline ends. The CDR3 contains 17 residues. Per germline, CDR1 SGHTA and CDR2 FQGNSA. The CDR3 reads CASSLVASGALPDTQYF. The CDR3 region has the DNA TGTGCCAGCAGCTTAGTCGCGTCAGGGGCTCTGCCAGATACGCAGTATTTT.

The CDR3 DNA is TGTGCCAGCAGCTTGTTAGCGGGAGGTGACACCGGGGAGCTGTTTTTT. Encoded protein: CASSLLAGGDTGELFF. This chain joins TRBV5-6 and TRBJ2-2; 10 nucleotides align to TRBD2. The germline gives CDR1 SGHDT, CDR2 YYEEEE. The CDR3 extends over 16 amino acids. The V segment lost 1 base and the J segment 3 bases; nucleotides outside the gene matches: 3.

Comments on this clone: Different DNA sequences within this sample yield the same CDR3. This chain connects TRBV6-5 to TRBJ1-4; TRBD1 is a possible D gene (5 bases). V was cut by 6 bases and J by 11 bases, with 19 bases left in between. The CDR3 covers 14 residues. CDR1 and CDR2 (germline): MNHEY, SVGAGI. CDR3 loop: CASRPGQGMGKLFF. CDR3 DNA sequence: TGTGCCAGCAGGCCAGGCCAGGGAATGGGGAAACTGTTTTTT.

The chain couples TRBV5-4 to TRBJ1-2; tentatively, D is TRBD1 (5 bases). Germline values: CDR1 SGHNT, CDR2 YYREEE (reference sequence). Between the trimmed V and J ends, which lost 3 bases and 2 bases, there was a span of 8 bases. The CDR3 covers 13 residues. The CDR3 DNA reads as TGTGCCAGCAGCTGGAGGGGAAACTATGGCTACACCTTC. As protein: CASSWRGNYGYTF.

The rearrangement uses TRBV2 and TRBJ1-5; TRBD1 is a possible D gene (5 bases). CDR3 length: 14 amino acids. V shed 4 bases and J shed 6 bases, with 13 bases lying between them. In germline, CDR1 is SNHLY, CDR2 FYNNEI. This CDR3 reads CASSVFRDGQPQHF. CDR3 nucleotides: TGTGCCAGCAGTGTGTTCAGGGATGGTCAGCCCCAGCATTTT.

This chain joins TRBV12-5 and TRBJ1-5; D remains ambiguous. With 7 bases removed from V and 3 bases from J, the gap between germline ends came to 10 bases. The CDR3 contains 13 residues. CDR1 and CDR2 (germline): LGHNT, FRNRAP. The CDR3 region is CASAYSHNQPQHF. In DNA, the CDR3 is TGTGCTAGTGCATACAGTCACAATCAGCCCCAGCATTTT. The variable domain in full, completed from reference TRBV12-5 and TRBJ1-5, reads DARVTQTPRHKVTEMGQEVTMRCQPILGHNTVFWYRQTMMQGLELLAYFRNRAPLDDSGMPKDRFSAEMPDATLATLKIQPSEPRDSAVYFCASAYSHNQPQHFGDGTRLSIL.

This chain links TRBV7-3 with TRBJ1-6; D unresolved. Per the germline V gene, CDR1 is SGHTA and CDR2 is FQGTGA. This CDR3 has 14 amino acids. Trimming left V 3 bases short and J 7 bases short, with 10 bases between. The CDR3 spells CASSFRGNNSPLHF. As DNA, the CDR3 is TGTGCCAGCAGCTTCCGGGGTAACAATTCACCCCTCCACTTT.

The chain carries TRBV30 and TRBJ2-7, with D possibly matching TRBD2 (6 bases). Germline lookup yields CDR1 GTSNPN and CDR2 SVGIG (reference sequence). The CDR3 has 14 amino acids. Trimming pared 8 bases from V and 6 bases from J, leaving 23 bases between. The DNA for the CDR3 is TGTGCCCTTCTTCGGGACTTTGGGGCTCTCGAGCAGTACTTC. Translated: CALLRDFGALEQYF.

This sequence joins TRBV19 and TRBJ2-1; TRBD2 matches 13 bases. The CDR3 loop spans 19 amino acids. V gave up 3 bases and J gave up 2 bases; unmatched junction bases: 10. Germline-derived CDR1 and CDR2 are LNHDA and SQIVND (reference sequence). CDR3 loop: CASSMGRTSGSGTYNEQFF. The DNA for the CDR3 is TGTGCCAGTAGTATGGGCCGGACTAGCGGGAGTGGGACCTACAATGAGCAGTTCTTC.

The chain carries TRBV27 and TRBJ2-2; no firm D call. The germline V and J ends were trimmed by 6 bases and 4 bases, with 18 bases remaining between them. CDR1 is MNHEY, CDR2 SMNVEV, per germline (reference sequence). The CDR3 loop spans 16 amino acids. As DNA, the CDR3 is TGTGCCAGCAGAATGGTCGGGTACGGGTTCACCGGGGAGCTGTTTTTT. This gives the protein CASRMVGYGFTGELFF.

The chain links TRBV25-1 to TRBJ1-6; D is uncertain. Between the trimmed V and J ends, which lost 4 bases and 0 bases, there was a span of 10 bases. There are 16 residues in the CDR3. Germline V lookup: CDR1 MGHDK, CDR2 SYGVNS. The chain's CDR3 is CASSGPASSYNSPLHF. The CDR3 region has the DNA TGTGCCAGCAGTGGTCCAGCGAGCTCCTATAATTCACCCCTCCACTTT.

The chain uses TRBV4-2 and TRBJ1-5, with D tentatively TRBD1 (5 bases). This CDR3 contains 16 residues. Trimming pared 1 base from V and 0 bases from J, leaving 10 bases between. Germline assignment: CDR1 LGHNA and CDR2 YNFKEQ. CDR3 protein: CASSQVSGSSNQPQHF. The CDR3 coding sequence is TGTGCCAGCAGCCAAGTTTCAGGGTCTAGCAATCAGCCCCAGCATTTT.

CDR3 loop: CAISDGNRVAYGYTF. CDR3 in DNA: TGTGCCATCAGTGACGGGAACAGGGTGGCCTATGGCTACACCTTC. The V call is TRBV10-3, the J call TRBJ1-2; a possible D gene is TRBD1 (6 bases). The germline V gene has CDR1 ENHRY and CDR2 SYGVKD. Trimming cost V 3 bases and J 4 bases, with 15 bases left between them. CDR3 length: 15 amino acids.